Each of the 28 T cell receptor beta chains below was sequenced from the same sample in a study of T cells in Graves' hyperthyroidism and ophthalmopathy. Amplification of TCR beta CDR3 regions was performed using RNA transcripts as template. TCR CDR3 underwent first-round RT-PCR with the HTBI primer set. MiXCR, run by TCRdb on the multiplex PCR reads, gives a single entry per CDR3 protein. Of hundreds of thousands of distinct CDR3 sequences in the sample, less than 30% were seen once. Source material: blood. Every receptor here comes from a man aged 40-50 years with Graves' hyperthyroidism that later progressed to Graves' ophthalmopathy.

Many counts were recorded for this clonotype. The genes are TRBV15 and TRBJ1-1; possible D gene TRBD1, 5 bases. The V gene's germline CDR1 is LNHNV and CDR2 YYDKDF (reference sequence). V was cut by 5 bases and J by 1 base, with 14 bases left in between. The CDR3 covers 15 residues. CDR3 DNA: TGTGCCACCAGCGGTCAGGGTGTTCGGAACACTGAAGCTTTCTTT. Its protein is CATSGQGVRNTEAFF.

This clonotype was seen ten or more times. A read error may explain this, as a much larger clone is one base away. The chain combines TRBV12-3 or TRBV12-4 with TRBJ1-5; the match to TRBD1 covers 8 bases. CDR3 length: 15 residues. J gave up 2 bases and V 10 bases, and 10 bases lay outside the gene matches. The CDR3 bases are TGTGCCAACAGAGATGGACAGGGTGGCAATCAGCCCCAGCATTTT. Translated: CANRDGQGGNQPQHF.

The genes are TRBV12-5 and TRBJ2-7; unclear D gene. This CDR3 has 13 residues. V was trimmed by 6 bases and J by 2 bases, leaving 11 bases between them. Germline assignment: CDR1 LGHNT and CDR2 FRNRAP. The CDR3 protein is CASGIGRAYEQYF. The CDR3 DNA is TGTGCTAGTGGGATAGGACGAGCCTACGAGCAGTACTTC.

The V call is TRBV2, the J call TRBJ1-2; D gene uncertain. The CDR3 contains 13 residues. Germline CDR1 and CDR2: SNHLY and FYNNEI. The V gene lost 7 bases and the J gene lost 4 bases, with 13 bases spanning the gap. The CDR3 DNA follows: TGTGCCAGCATAATACGGCGAGCCTATGGCTACACCTTC. It codes for CASIIRRAYGYTF.

The table lists this clonotype with many counts. V gene TRBV30 combines with J gene TRBJ1-5; possible D gene TRBD1, 5 bases. V lost 4 bases to trimming and J lost 6 bases, with 16 bases between them. The CDR3 runs 14 residues. Germline loops: CDR1 GTSNPN, CDR2 SVGIG (reference sequence). The CDR3 DNA is TGTGCCTGGACCCTCCGGGGGATGGGTCAGCCCCAGCATTTT. Residues: CAWTLRGMGQPQHF.

This clonotype was picked up many times. V gene TRBV29-1 combines with J gene TRBJ1-1; D unresolved. The CDR3 extends over 13 amino acids. Germline V gene data show CDR1 as SQVTM and CDR2 as ANQGSEA. V was trimmed by 2 bases and J by 2 bases, leaving 9 bases between them. The DNA of the CDR3 is TGCAGCGTTGAATTTCAGACAAACACTGAAGCTTTCTTT. Protein sequence: CSVEFQTNTEAFF.

This clonotype was picked up many times. The V and J genes are TRBV28 and TRBJ2-7, with 9 bases aligning to TRBD1. This CDR3 has 15 residues. V lost 3 bases, J lost 5 bases, and 8 bases stayed unmatched. Germline loops: CDR1 MDHEN, CDR2 SYDVKM. The CDR3 nucleotides read TGTGCCAGCAGTTTGCTGGGGACAGGGAACCACGAGCAGTACTTC. It is translated as CASSLLGTGNHEQYF.

At least ten counts were recorded for this clonotype. The chain employs TRBV18 and TRBJ1-6; D is uncertain. Germline V gene lookup returns CDR1 KGHSH and CDR2 LQKENI. V lost 1 base to trimming and J lost 7 bases, with 8 bases between them. The CDR3 length is 14 residues. CDR3 sequence reads: CASSPLWRNSPLHF. CDR3 DNA: TGTGCCAGCTCACCACTCTGGCGGAATTCACCCCTCCACTTT.

The chain joins TRBV15 to TRBJ2-2; D may be TRBD1 (6 bases). Per the germline V gene, CDR1 is LNHNV and CDR2 is YYDKDF (reference sequence). Trimming removed 3 bases from V and 1 base from J, with 12 bases in between. The CDR3 extends over 16 amino acids. The CDR3 coding sequence is TGTGCCACCAGCAGGGGCCCGGGACAGAACACCGGGGAGCTGTTTTTT. This codes for CATSRGPGQNTGELFF.

This clonotype was detected ten times or more. V gene TRBV6-1 combines with J gene TRBJ2-7; 10 positions agree with TRBD2. Germline values: CDR1 MNHNS, CDR2 SASEGT. The CDR3 covers 15 residues. The junction had 6 bases not matched to a gene; V was cut back by 5 bases and J by 2 bases. CDR3 bases: TGTGCCAGCAGTAAAATAGCGGGAGGAGCCTACGAGCAGTACTTC. Translating gives CASSKIAGGAYEQYF.

As regards this clonotype: A much larger clone differs by one base, so this may be a read error. V and J are TRBV12-3 or TRBV12-4 and TRBJ2-7, with 7 nucleotides matching TRBD1. This CDR3 has 13 amino acids. The J segment lost 12 bases and the V segment lost 6 bases, leaving 14 bases of the junction unmatched. For the CDR3, the DNA is TGTGCCAGCAGCCCATCGGACAGGTCATGGCGGTACTTC. This translates into CASSPSDRSWRYF.

This clonotype is a singleton in its sample. The chain recombines TRBV6-2 or TRBV6-3 with TRBJ2-2; 15 bases are shared with TRBD2. The CDR3 totals 20 residues. The V gene end was trimmed by 4 bases and the J gene end by 5 bases; junction bases not matched to a gene: 14. Germline V gene data show CDR1 as MNHEY and CDR2 as SVGEGT. CDR3 protein: CASSSIDYSGTSGRTGELFF. CDR3 sequence (DNA): TGTGCCAGCAGTTCCATCGACTACTCCGGGACTAGCGGGAGGACCGGGGAGCTGTTTTTT.

In this sample, this clonotype turned up many times. The chain is built from TRBV20-1 and TRBJ2-4; D is unresolved. Trimming took 7 bases from V and 5 from J, leaving 12 bases between them. Germline-derived CDR1 and CDR2 are DFQATT and SNEGSKA (reference sequence). The CDR3 covers 12 residues. CDR3 bases: TGCAGTGGTAACGGATTAGAAAACATTCAGTACTTC. This gives the protein CSGNGLENIQYF.

In this sample, this clonotype turned up many times. The CDR3 nucleotides read TGTGCCAGCAGGAATCAGGTTAGCTCCTACGAGCAGTACTTC. Its translation is CASRNQVSSYEQYF. The V call is TRBV6-1, the J call TRBJ2-7; the D is unclear. The CDR3 covers 14 residues. V was trimmed by 6 bases and J by 0 bases, leaving 12 bases between them. Per germline, CDR1 MNHNS and CDR2 SASEGT.

V is TRBV9 and J is TRBJ2-7, with 10 nucleotides matching TRBD1. The germline gives CDR1 SGDLS, CDR2 YYNGEE. Germline trimming cut 0 bases from V and 3 bases from J; bases unmatched to any gene: 3. The CDR3 has 15 residues. The CDR3 region has the DNA TGTGCCAGCAGCGTAGAGGACAGGGGGAGCTACGAGCAGTACTTC. It encodes CASSVEDRGSYEQYF.

The table lists this clonotype with many counts. The CDR3 DNA follows: TGTGCCAGCAGCTTAGTTACCAACCAGCAGGGGCAAGAGACCCAGTACTTC. This sequence encodes CASSLVTNQQGQETQYF. V gene TRBV11-1 combines with J gene TRBJ2-5, with D tentatively TRBD1 (6 bases). This CDR3 contains 17 residues. Germline values: CDR1 SGHAT, CDR2 FQDESV (reference sequence). The V end lost 1 base, the J end lost 2 bases, and 17 bases lay between the germline ends. The full variable domain, its missing parts supplied by reference TRBV11-1 and TRBJ2-5, is EAEVAQSPRYKITEKSQAVAFWCDPISGHATLYWYRQILGQGPELLVQFQDESVVDDSQLPKDRFSAERLKGVDSTLKIQPAELGDSAMYLCASSLVTNQQGQETQYFGPGTRLLVL.

This clonotype occurred many times. This chain connects TRBV24-1 to TRBJ2-5; 13 bases fit TRBD2. After removal of 4 bases from V and 5 bases from J, the junction contained 9 bases not matched to a gene. The CDR3 is made up of 17 amino acids. Germline CDR1 is KGHDR and CDR2 is SFDVKD. The CDR3 sequence: CATSDTGLAGVEETQYF. CDR3 DNA sequence: TGTGCCACCAGTGACACCGGACTAGCGGGAGTCGAGGAGACCCAGTACTTC.

Many counts were recorded for this clonotype. The genes are TRBV6-1 and TRBJ2-5; no firm D call. Deletions cut 6 bases from V and 1 base from J, with 12 bases between. This CDR3 comprises 14 residues. CDR1 MNHNS and CDR2 SASEGT come from the germline V gene. The CDR3 here is CASRASAAQETQYF. In DNA, the CDR3 is TGTGCCAGCAGGGCTTCGGCTGCCCAAGAGACCCAGTACTTC.

This clonotype was seen repeatedly, ten times or more. Being one base from a much bigger clone, this may be a read error. The chain uses TRBV15 and TRBJ1-1; no clear D. Germline-derived CDR1 and CDR2 are LNHNV and YYDKDF (reference sequence). V lost 0 bases and J 6 bases, leaving 11 bases between the germline ends. CDR3 length: 14 residues. The CDR3 bases are TGTGCCACCAGCAGAGACCAGTTGGGCGCTGAAGCTTTCTTT. This translates into CATSRDQLGAEAFF.

The rearrangement joins TRBV28 to TRBJ1-5, with a tentative D call TRBD1 (5 bases). The CDR3 contains 12 residues. V lost 11 bases to trimming and J lost 0 bases, with 8 bases between them. Germline CDR1 MDHEN, CDR2 SYDVKM. The CDR3, as DNA: TGTGCCCTGGGGGATAGCAATCAGCCCCAGCATTTT. Its translation is CALGDSNQPQHF.

This clonotype was seen repeatedly, ten times or more. The chain has TRBV19 and TRBJ1-5; maybe TRBD1 (5 bases). Trimming removed 0 bases from V and 5 bases from J, with 8 bases in between. CDR1 is LNHDA, CDR2 SQIVND, per germline (reference sequence). This CDR3 is 14 amino acids long. The CDR3 nucleotides read TGTGCCAGTAGTATAGATCGAGGGGATCAGCCCCAGCATTTT. It yields the protein CASSIDRGDQPQHF.

The V gene is TRBV6-2 or TRBV6-3, the J gene TRBJ2-7; perhaps TRBD1 as D (5 bases). Germline V gene data show CDR1 as MNHEY and CDR2 as SVGEGT. The ends were cut back, 0 bases at V and 7 bases at J, with 19 bases in the middle. This CDR3 spans 16 amino acids. The CDR3 sequence: CASSYSLGHPLVEQYF. The CDR3 DNA follows: TGTGCCAGCAGTTACTCGTTGGGGCATCCCCTGGTGGAGCAGTACTTC.

The table lists this clonotype with many counts. The chain combines TRBV4-2 with TRBJ2-7; D is perhaps TRBD1 or TRBD2 (5 bases each). The germline V gene encodes CDR1 LGHNA and CDR2 YNFKEQ. V was clipped by 0 bases and J by 0 bases, with 21 bases between them. The CDR3 length is 19 residues. As DNA, the CDR3 is TGTGCCAGCAGCCAAGACGAGACGTGGGGGAACATGAGCTCCTACGAGCAGTACTTC. It is translated as CASSQDETWGNMSSYEQYF.

This clonotype was seen repeatedly, ten times or more. The chain has TRBV19 and TRBJ2-7; perhaps D is TRBD1 or TRBD2 (5 bases each). Germline V gene data show CDR1 as LNHDA and CDR2 as SQIVND (reference sequence). The CDR3 loop spans 15 amino acids. The CDR3 sequence: CATSELWGSNYEQYF. The CDR3 nucleotides read TGTGCGACCTCGGAGTTGTGGGGGAGCAACTACGAGCAGTACTTC.

This clonotype has ten or more counts. The chain recombines TRBV20-1 with TRBJ1-5, with TRBD1 identical over 10 bases. Looked up from germline, CDR1 is DFQATT and CDR2 is SNEGSKA (reference sequence). The length of the CDR3 is 13 residues. J gave up 4 bases and V 7 bases, and 4 bases lay outside the gene matches. Here the CDR3 DNA reads TGCAGTGTGACAGGGGGCAATAATCAGCCCCAGCATTTT. Protein: CSVTGGNNQPQHF.

The chain is built from TRBV19 and TRBJ2-2; possibly TRBD2 for D (5 bases). This CDR3 region has 14 residues. Looked up from germline, CDR1 is LNHDA and CDR2 is SQIVND (reference sequence). V was trimmed by 5 bases and J by 4 bases, leaving 11 bases between them. The CDR3 region is CASSGLAGTGELFF. DNA for the CDR3: TGTGCCAGTAGTGGGCTAGCAGGCACCGGGGAGCTGTTTTTT.

This clonotype was seen ten or more times. This chain connects TRBV20-1 to TRBJ2-1; D not certain. The germline CDR1 and CDR2 sequences are DFQATT and SNEGSKA (reference sequence). Trimming left V 3 bases short and J 7 bases short, with 10 bases between. This CDR3 has 12 amino acids. This chain's CDR3 is CSARFTLNEQFF. CDR3 DNA sequence: TGCAGTGCTAGGTTTACTCTTAATGAGCAGTTCTTC.

This clonotype was seen at least ten times. The genes are TRBV7-3 and TRBJ2-7, with D possibly TRBD1 on 7 matching bases. Germline V CDR1 and CDR2: SGHTA, FQGTGA. V was shortened by 4 bases and J by 1 base, with 11 bases between the two germline ends. The CDR3 has 14 amino acids. This chain's CDR3 is CASSSEGASYEQYF. The CDR3 DNA reads as TGTGCCAGCAGCTCGGAGGGGGCTTCCTACGAGCAGTACTTC.